This T cell receptor (beta chain) was captured by sequencing in a study of shared clonotypes between healthy human individuals. Study in general: Donors consisted of a couple of women and a few men between 18 and 49.

The CDR3 spans 21 residues. Adult donors, all healthy and HIV-negative, had no recent acute infections or vaccinations. Genomic DNA belonging to each subset was distributed in equal measure over several immunoSEQ plates. Method: immunoSEQ multiplex PCR; TCRdb's copy keeps in-frame clones and lacks some. This table holds nearly 500,000 clones, about three quarters found once. Sequenced material: PBMCs. The chain joins TRBV12-2 to TRBJ2-7; TRBD2 was called by the table and not checked on the DNA. TRBV12-2 has pseudogene status. The receptor's source is a woman in her 40s in good health. Some clones in this sample may be carry-over from other donors' samples. As DNA, the CDR3 is TGTGCAAGTCGCTTAGGAGCGGTGGGGACTAGCGGGAGAGGAGTCCCCTACGAGCAGTACTTC. Its translation: CASRLGAVGTSGRGVPYEQYF.